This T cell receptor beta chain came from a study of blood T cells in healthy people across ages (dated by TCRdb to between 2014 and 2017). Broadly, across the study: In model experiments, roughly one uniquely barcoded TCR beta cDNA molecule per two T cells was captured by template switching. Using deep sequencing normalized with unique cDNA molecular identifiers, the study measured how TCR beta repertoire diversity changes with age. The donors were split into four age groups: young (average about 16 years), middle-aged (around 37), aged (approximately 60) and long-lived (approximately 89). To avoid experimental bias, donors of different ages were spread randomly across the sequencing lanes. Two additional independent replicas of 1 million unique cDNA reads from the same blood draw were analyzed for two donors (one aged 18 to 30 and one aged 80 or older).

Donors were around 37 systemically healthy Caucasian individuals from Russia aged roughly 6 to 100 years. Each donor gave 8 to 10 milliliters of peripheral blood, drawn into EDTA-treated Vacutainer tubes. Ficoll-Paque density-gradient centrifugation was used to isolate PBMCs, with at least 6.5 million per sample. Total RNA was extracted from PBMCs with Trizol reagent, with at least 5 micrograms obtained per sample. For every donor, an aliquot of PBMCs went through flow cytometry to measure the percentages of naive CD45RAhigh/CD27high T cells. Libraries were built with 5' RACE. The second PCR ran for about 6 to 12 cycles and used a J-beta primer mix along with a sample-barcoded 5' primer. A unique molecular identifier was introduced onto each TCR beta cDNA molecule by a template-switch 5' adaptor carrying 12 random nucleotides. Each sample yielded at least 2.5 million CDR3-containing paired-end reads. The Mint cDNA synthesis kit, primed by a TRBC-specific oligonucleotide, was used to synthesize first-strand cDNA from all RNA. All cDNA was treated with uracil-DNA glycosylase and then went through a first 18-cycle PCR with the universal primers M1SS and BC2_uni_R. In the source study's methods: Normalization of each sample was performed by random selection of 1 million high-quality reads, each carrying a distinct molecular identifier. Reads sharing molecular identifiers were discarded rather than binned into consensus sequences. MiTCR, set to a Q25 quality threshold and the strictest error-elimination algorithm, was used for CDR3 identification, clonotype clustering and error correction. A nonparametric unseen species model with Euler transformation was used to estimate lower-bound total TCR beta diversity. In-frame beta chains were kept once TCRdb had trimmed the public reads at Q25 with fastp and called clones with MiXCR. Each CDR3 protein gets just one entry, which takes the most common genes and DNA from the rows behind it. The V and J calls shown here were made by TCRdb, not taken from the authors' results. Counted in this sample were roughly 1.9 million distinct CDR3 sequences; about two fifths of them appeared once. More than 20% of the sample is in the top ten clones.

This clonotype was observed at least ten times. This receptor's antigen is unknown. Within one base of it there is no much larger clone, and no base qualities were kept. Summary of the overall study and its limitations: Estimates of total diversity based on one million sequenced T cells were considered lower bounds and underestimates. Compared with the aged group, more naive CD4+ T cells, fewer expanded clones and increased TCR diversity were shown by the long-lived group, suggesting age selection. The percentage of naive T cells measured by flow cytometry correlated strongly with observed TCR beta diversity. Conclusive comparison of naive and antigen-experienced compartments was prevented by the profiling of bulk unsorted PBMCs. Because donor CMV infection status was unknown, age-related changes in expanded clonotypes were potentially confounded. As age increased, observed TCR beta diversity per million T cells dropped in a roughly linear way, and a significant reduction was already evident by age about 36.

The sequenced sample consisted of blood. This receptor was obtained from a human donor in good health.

The nucleotides are TGCAGTGCTAGAGGCTTCCCCGGGTCCGATAATTCACCCCTCCACTTT. Translated, this is CSARGFPGSDNSPLHF. The V and J segments used are TRBV20-1 and TRBJ1-6; there is no confident call for the D gene. The trim is 1 base for V and 5 bases for J, with a gap of 15 bases between the germline ends. The germline V gene (reference sequence) specifies DFQATT as CDR1 and SNEGSKA as CDR2. There are 16 amino acids in the CDR3, from cysteine to phenylalanine inclusive. The DNA shown is the 48-base CDR3, in frame from base 1.